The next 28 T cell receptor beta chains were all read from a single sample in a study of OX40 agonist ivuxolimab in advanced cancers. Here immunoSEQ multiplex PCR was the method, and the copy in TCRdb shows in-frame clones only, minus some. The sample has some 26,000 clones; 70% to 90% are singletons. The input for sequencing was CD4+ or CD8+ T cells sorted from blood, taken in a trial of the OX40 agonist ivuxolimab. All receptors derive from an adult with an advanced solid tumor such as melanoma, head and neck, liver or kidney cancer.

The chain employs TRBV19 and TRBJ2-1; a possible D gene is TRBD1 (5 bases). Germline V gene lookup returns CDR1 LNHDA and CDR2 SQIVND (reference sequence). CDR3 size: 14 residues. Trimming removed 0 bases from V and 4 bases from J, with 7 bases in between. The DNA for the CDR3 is TGTGCCAGTAGTATAGAGGGGCGATACAATGAGCAGTTCTTC. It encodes CASSIEGRYNEQFF.

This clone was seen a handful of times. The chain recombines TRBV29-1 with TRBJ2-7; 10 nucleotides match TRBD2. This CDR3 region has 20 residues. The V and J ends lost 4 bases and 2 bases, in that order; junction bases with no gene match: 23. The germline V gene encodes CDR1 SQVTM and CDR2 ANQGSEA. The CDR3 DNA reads TGCAGCGTTGTTTCGAGTAGGACTAGCGGACCGATCCCTATTACCTACGAGCAGTACTTC. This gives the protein CSVVSSRTSGPIPITYEQYF.

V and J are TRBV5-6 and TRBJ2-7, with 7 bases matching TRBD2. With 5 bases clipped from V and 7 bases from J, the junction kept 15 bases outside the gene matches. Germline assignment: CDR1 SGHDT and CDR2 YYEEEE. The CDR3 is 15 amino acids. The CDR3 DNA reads TGTGCCAGCAGTTTTCCGGGAGGAGAGGTTTGGGAGCAGTACTTC. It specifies CASSFPGGEVWEQYF.

The CDR3 sequence is CASTPGWGGYNEQFF. CDR3 sequence (DNA): TGTGCCAGCACCCCGGGTTGGGGCGGTTACAATGAGCAGTTCTTC. The gene calls are TRBV5-6 and TRBJ2-1; TRBD1 is a possible D gene (5 bases). Germline V lookup: CDR1 SGHDT, CDR2 YYEEEE. The CDR3 sequence is 15 residues long. Deletions cut 6 bases from V and 4 bases from J, with 17 bases between.

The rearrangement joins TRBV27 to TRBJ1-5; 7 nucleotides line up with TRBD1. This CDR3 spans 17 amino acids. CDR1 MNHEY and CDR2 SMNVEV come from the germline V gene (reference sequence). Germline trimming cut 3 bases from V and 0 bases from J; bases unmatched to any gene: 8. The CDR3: CASSLARGDPSNQPQHF. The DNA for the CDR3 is TGTGCCAGCAGTTTGGCCAGGGGGGATCCTAGCAATCAGCCCCAGCATTTT.

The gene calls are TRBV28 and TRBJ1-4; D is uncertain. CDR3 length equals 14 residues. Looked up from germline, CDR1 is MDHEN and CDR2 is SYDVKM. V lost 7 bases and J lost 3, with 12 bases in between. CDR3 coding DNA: TGTGCCAGCACCCCGAGGGTTGCTAATGAAAAACTGTTTTTT. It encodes CASTPRVANEKLFF.

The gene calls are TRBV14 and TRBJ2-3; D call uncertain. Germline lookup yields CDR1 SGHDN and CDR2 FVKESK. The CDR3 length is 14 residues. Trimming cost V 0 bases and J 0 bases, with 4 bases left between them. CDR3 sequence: CASSQDASTDTQYF. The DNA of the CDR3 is TGTGCCAGCAGCCAAGATGCTAGCACAGATACGCAGTATTTT.

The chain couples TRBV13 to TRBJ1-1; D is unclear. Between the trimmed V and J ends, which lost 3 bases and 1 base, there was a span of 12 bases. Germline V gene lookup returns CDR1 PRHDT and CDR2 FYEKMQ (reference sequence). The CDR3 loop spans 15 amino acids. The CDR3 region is CASSFSLNRNTEAFF. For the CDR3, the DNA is TGTGCCAGCAGCTTCTCACTAAACCGGAACACTGAAGCTTTCTTT.

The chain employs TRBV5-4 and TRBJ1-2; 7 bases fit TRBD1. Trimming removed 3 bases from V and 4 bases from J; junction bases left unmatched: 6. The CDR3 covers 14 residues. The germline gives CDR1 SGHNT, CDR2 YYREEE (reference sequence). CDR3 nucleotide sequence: TGTGCCAGCAGCTCCGACAGGGTTGGCTATGGCTACACCTTC. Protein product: CASSSDRVGYGYTF. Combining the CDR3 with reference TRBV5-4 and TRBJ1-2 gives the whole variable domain ETGVTQSPTHLIKTRGQQVTLRCSSQSGHNTVSWYQQALGQGPQFIFQYYREEENGRGNFPPRFSGLQFPNYSSELNVNALELDDSALYLCASSSDRVGYGYTFGSGTRLTVV.

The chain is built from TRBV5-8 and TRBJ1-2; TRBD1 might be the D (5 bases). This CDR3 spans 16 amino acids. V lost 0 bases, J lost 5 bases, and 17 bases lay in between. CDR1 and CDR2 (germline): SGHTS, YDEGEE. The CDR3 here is CASSLAGWGEVYGYTF. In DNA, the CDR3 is TGTGCCAGCAGCTTGGCGGGGTGGGGCGAGGTTTATGGCTACACCTTC.

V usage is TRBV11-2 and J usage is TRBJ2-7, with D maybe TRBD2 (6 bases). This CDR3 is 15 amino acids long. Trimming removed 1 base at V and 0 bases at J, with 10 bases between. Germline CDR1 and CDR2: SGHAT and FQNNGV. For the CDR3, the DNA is TGTGCCAGCAGCTTAGGCGGGATCAACTCCTACGAGCAGTACTTC. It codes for CASSLGGINSYEQYF.

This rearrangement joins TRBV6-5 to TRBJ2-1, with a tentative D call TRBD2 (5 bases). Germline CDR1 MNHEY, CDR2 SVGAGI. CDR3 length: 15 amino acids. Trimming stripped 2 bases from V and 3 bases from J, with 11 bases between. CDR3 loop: CASSYLGRDYNEQFF. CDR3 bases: TGTGCCAGCAGTTACCTCGGACGGGACTACAATGAGCAGTTCTTC.

The CDR3, as DNA: TGTGCCAGCAGTTACATGGGGGCTGGAAACACCATATATTTT. Amino acid sequence: CASSYMGAGNTIYF. The chain is built from TRBV6-9 and TRBJ1-3; D perhaps matches TRBD1 (5 bases). The germline gives CDR1 MNHGY, CDR2 SVAAGI. This CDR3 has 14 residues. V was clipped by 3 bases and J by 2 bases, with 8 bases between them.

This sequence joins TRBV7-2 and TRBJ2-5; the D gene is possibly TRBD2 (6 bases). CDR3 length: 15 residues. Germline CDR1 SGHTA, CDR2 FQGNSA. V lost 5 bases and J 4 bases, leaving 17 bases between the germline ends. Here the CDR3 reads CASSPTPSVGETQYF. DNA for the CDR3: TGTGCCAGCAGCCCGACGCCTAGCGTCGGAGAGACCCAGTACTTC. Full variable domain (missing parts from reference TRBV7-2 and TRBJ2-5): GAGVSQSPSNKVTEKGKDVELRCDPISGHTALYWYRQSLGQGLEFLIYFQGNSAPDKSGLPSDRFSAERTGGSVSTLTIQRTQQEDSAVYLCASSPTPSVGETQYFGPGTRLLVL.

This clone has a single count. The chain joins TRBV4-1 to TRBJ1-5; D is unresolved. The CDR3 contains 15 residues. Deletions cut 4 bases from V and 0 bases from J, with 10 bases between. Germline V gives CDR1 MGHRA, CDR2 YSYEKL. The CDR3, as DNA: TGCGCCAGCAGCCCCCACGTAAATAGCAATCAGCCCCAGCATTTT. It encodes CASSPHVNSNQPQHF.

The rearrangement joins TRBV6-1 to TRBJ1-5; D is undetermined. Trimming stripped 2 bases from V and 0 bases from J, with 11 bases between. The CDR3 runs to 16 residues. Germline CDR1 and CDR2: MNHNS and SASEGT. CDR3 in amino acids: CASSETRQYSNQPQHF. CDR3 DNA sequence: TGTGCCAGCAGTGAAACCCGACAATATAGCAATCAGCCCCAGCATTTT.

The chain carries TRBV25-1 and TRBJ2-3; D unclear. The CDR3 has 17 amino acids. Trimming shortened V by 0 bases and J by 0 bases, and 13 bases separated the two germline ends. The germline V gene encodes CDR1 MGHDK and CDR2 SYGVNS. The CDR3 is CASSEYSAVTSTDTQYF. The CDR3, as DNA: TGTGCCAGCAGTGAATACTCCGCCGTTACTAGCACAGATACGCAGTATTTT.

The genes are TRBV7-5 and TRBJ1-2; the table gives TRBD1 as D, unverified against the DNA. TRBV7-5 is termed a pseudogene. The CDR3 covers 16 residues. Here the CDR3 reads CVRSPRDRRRDYGYTF. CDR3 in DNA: TGTGTCAGAAGCCCGAGAGACAGGAGACGGGACTATGGCTACACCTTC.

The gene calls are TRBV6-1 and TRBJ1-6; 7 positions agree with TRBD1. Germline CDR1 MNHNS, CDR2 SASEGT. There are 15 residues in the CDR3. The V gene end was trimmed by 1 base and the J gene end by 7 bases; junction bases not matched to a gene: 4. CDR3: CASSEDNRGNSPLHF. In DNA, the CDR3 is TGTGCCAGCAGTGAAGATAACAGGGGAAATTCACCCCTCCACTTT.

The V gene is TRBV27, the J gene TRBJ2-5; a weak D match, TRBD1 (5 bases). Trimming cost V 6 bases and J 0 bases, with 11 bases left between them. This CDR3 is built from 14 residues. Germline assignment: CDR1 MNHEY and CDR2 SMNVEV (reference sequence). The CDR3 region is CASRDSFYQETQYF. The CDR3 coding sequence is TGTGCCAGCAGAGACAGCTTCTACCAAGAGACCCAGTACTTC.

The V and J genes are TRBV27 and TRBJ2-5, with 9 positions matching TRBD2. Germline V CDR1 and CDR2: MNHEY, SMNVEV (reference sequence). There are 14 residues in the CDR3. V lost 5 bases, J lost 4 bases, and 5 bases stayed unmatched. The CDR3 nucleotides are TGTGCCAGCAGTATTAGCGGGGGAGGAGAGACCCAGTACTTC. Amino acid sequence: CASSISGGGETQYF.

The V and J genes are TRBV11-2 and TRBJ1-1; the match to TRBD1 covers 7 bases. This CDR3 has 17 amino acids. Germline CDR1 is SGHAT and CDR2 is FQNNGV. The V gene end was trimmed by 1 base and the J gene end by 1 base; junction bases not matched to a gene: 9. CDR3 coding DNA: TGTGCCAGCAGCTTAGGGCAGGGGGGATACAGGAACACTGAAGCTTTCTTT. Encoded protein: CASSLGQGGYRNTEAFF.

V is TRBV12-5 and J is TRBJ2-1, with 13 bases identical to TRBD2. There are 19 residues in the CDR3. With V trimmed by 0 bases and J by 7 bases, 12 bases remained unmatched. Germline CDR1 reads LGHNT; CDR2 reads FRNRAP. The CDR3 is CASGLVLAGGPFPKNEQFF. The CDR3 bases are TGTGCTAGTGGTTTGGTACTAGCGGGGGGGCCATTCCCAAAAAATGAGCAGTTCTTC.

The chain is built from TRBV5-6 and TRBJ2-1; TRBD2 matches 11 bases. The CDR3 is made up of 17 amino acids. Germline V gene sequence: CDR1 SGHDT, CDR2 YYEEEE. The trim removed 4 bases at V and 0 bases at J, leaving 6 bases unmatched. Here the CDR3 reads CASSTGLAVPSYNEQFF. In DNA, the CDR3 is TGTGCCAGCAGCACGGGACTAGCGGTGCCCTCCTACAATGAGCAGTTCTTC. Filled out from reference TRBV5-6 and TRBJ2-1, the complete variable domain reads DAGVTQSPTHLIKTRGQQVTLRCSPKSGHDTVSWYQQALGQGPQFIFQYYEEEERQRGNFPDRFSGHQFPNYSSELNVNALLLGDSALYLCASSTGLAVPSYNEQFFGPGTRLTVL.

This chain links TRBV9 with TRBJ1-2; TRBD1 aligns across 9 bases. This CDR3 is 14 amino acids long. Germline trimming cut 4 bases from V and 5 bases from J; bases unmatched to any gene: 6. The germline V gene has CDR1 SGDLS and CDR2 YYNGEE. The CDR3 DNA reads TGTGCCAGCAGCCTCGGGACAGGGAGGTATGGCTACACCTTC. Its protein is CASSLGTGRYGYTF.

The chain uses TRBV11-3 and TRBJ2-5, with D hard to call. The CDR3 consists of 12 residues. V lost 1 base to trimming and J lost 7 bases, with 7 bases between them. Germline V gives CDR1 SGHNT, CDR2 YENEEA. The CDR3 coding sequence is TGTGCCAGCAGCTTAGGACCCTTGACCCAGTACTTC. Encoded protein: CASSLGPLTQYF.

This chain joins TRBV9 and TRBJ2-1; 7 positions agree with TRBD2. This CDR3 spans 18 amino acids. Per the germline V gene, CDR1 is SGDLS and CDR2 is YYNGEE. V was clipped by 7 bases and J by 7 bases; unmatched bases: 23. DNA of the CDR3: TGTGCCAGCGCCCGTGGCGGGAGTCTAGCGGCAATCGGGAATGAGCAGTTCTTC. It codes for CASARGGSLAAIGNEQFF.

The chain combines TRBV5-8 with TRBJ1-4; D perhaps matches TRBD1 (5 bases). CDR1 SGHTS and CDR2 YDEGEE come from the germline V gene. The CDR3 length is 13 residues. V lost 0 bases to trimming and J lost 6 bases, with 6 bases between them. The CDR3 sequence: CASSLARDEKLFF. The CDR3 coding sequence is TGTGCCAGCAGCTTGGCCAGGGATGAAAAACTGTTTTTT.